Described below is a single T cell receptor (beta chain) sequence and its context. Symptom resolution, clearance, or two negative PCRs marked the recovered donors of Cohort 3. Only in-frame clones appear in the TCRdb table, and some are missing; sequencing was by immunoSEQ multiplex PCR. The table shows approximately 440,000 clones, with about 85% occurring only once. The record originates from a study of blood T cell repertoires in COVID-19. Study details: Acute and convalescent COVID-19 samples came from the United States, Italy and Spain. PBMCs, B-cell-depleted T cells, or T cells provided the cDNA or gDNA that made up the material.

Germline values: CDR1 LNHDA, CDR2 SQIVND (reference sequence). The V end lost 7 bases, the J end lost 3 bases, and 12 bases lay between the germline ends. The CDR3 totals 13 residues. The chain links TRBV19 to TRBJ1-1; no clear D. Material: PBMCs or T cells enriched from blood (not recorded which). This clonotype was sampled from a woman aged 18-29 years who had recovered from COVID-19. The CDR3 DNA is TGTGCCAGTACCACCTACCCTCACACTGAAGCTTTCTTT. Its translation: CASTTYPHTEAFF.